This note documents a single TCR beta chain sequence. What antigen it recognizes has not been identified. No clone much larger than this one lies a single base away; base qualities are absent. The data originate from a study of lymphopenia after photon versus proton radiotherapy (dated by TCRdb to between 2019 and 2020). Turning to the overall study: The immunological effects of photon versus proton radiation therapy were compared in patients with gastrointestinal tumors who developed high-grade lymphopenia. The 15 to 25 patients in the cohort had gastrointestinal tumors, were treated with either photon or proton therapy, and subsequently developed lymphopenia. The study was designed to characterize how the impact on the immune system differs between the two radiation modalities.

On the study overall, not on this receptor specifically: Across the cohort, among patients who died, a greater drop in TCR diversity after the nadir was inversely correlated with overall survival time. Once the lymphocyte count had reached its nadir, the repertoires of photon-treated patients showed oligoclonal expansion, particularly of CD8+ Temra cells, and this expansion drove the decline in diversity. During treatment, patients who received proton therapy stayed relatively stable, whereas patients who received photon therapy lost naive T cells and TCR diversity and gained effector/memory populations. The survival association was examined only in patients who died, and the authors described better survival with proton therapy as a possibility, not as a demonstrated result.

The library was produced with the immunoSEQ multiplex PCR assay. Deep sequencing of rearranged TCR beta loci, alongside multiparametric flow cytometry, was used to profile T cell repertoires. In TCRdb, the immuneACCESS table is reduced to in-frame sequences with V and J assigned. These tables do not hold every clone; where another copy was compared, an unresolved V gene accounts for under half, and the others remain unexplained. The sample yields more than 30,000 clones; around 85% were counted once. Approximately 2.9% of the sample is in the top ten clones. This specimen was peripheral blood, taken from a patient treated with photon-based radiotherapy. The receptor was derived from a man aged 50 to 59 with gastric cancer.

The CDR3 loop reads CASSYTGRKFAGELFF. The DNA reads as follows: TGTGCCAGCAGTTATACAGGGAGAAAATTTGCCGGGGAGCTGTTTTTT. The receptor chain draws on TRBV6-5 and TRBJ2-2, with TRBD1 tentatively as D gene (6 bases match). Based on the germline V gene, the CDR1 and CDR2 sequences are MNHEY and SVGAGI. From its cysteine to its phenylalanine, the CDR3 spans 16 amino acids. The entry retains the CDR3 DNA only, 48 bases that are in frame from base 1. V loses 3 bases of germline sequence and J loses 6 bases, and the interval between the two ends is 17 bases.